These T cell receptor beta chains were read from a single sample in a study of tumor T cells in aggressive B-cell lymphoma. Repertoires were generated with immunoSEQ multiplex PCR, while TCRdb's copy carries only in-frame clones and drops some. The table has 3,000 to 4,000 clones, approximately 80% seen once. The sample taken for sequencing was tumor tissue. The receptors here all came from an adult with diffuse large B cell lymphoma. The CDR3 runs from the conserved cysteine through the conserved F or W. The order of the fields is V gene, clone size, D gene, CDR3 length, J gene, CDR3 protein, CDR3 DNA. A D gene is named only where the DNA matches it firmly. Clone size is shown for a subset of rows, as once, few, many or a class of expanded clone.

>TRBV10-1|few|TRBD2|15|TRBJ2-7
CASSGGTSGLHEQYF
TGCGCCAGCAGTGGGGGGACTAGCGGCTTGCACGAGCAGTACTTC
>TRBV9|once|NA|13|TRBJ1-3
CASSSYSGNTIYF
TGTGCCAGCAGCTCGTACTCTGGAAACACCATATATTTT
>TRBV6-1|NA|TRBD1|13|TRBJ2-7
CASSTGGSYEQYF
TGTGCCAGCAGCACAGGGGGCTCCTACGAGCAGTACTTC
>TRBV5-5|NA|TRBD1|15|TRBJ2-7
CASSFSGTALYEQYF
TGTGCCAGCAGCTTTTCCGGGACAGCTTTGTACGAGCAGTACTTC
>TRBV10-2|NA|NA|14|TRBJ1-2
CATNRDKTNYGYTF
TGCGCCACCAACCGGGACAAAACAAACTATGGCTACACCTTC
>TRBV4-1|once|NA|14|TRBJ1-1
CASSPITLSTEAFF
TGCGCCAGCAGCCCCATTACCCTGAGCACTGAAGCTTTCTTT
>TRBV2|NA|TRBD1|14|TRBJ2-2
CASSKDRGTGELFF
TGTGCCAGCAGCAAGGACAGGGGCACCGGGGAGCTGTTTTTT
>TRBV30|NA|NA|14|TRBJ1-1
CAWSRGNLNTEAFF
TGTGCCTGGTCTAGGGGAAATTTGAACACTGAAGCTTTCTTT
>TRBV9|NA|NA|14|TRBJ2-7
CASARSLGLHEQYF
TGTGCCAGCGCCCGGTCTCTGGGCCTCCACGAGCAGTACTTC
>TRBV18|NA|TRBD1|14|TRBJ1-5
CASSQTGGKEPQHF
TGTGCCAGCTCACAAACAGGGGGCAAGGAGCCCCAGCATTTT
>TRBV6-5|NA|NA|14|TRBJ2-3
CASSYTGVTDTQYF
TGTGCCAGCAGTTACACGGGGGTGACAGATACGCAGTATTTT
>TRBV29-1|few|TRBD1|20|TRBJ1-2
CSAFLGTGPYETRTNYGYTF
TGCAGCGCCTTTCTAGGGACAGGTCCTTATGAGACGAGAACTAACTATGGCTACACCTTC
>TRBV10-3|NA|NA|15|TRBJ1-6
CAISGGGTPSLGLHF
TGTGCCATCAGTGGGGGGGGCACACCGTCCCTGGGCCTCCACTTT
>TRBV30|few|NA|20|TRBJ1-5
CAWSNPQPGQIIYLNQPQHF
TGTGCCTGGAGCAATCCTCAGCCGGGACAAATAATATATCTCAATCAGCCCCAGCATTTT
>TRBV4-2|NA|NA|13|TRBJ1-5
CASSWGGNQPQHF
TGTGCCAGCAGCTGGGGGGGAAATCAGCCCCAGCATTTT
>TRBV7-9|once|TRBD2|15|TRBJ2-2
CASSLRTGGSGELFF
TGTGCCAGCAGCTTGCGAACGGGGGGGTCCGGGGAGCTGTTTTTT
>TRBV5-1|NA|TRBD2|16|TRBJ2-7
CASTPPGGQNSYEQYF
TGCGCCAGCACTCCCCCGGGGGGGCAGAATTCCTACGAGCAGTACTTC
>TRBV9|NA|NA|16|TRBJ1-4
CASSVDPGASREKLFF
TGTGCCAGCAGCGTAGACCCAGGGGCAAGTCGTGAAAAACTGTTTTTT
>TRBV18|NA|TRBD1|15|TRBJ1-1
CASSPGQGGNTEAFF
TGTGCCAGCTCACCCGGACAGGGGGGGAACACTGAAGCTTTCTTT
>TRBV7-9|NA|NA|12|TRBJ2-3
CASSLNVGTQYF
TGTGCCAGCAGCTTAAATGTGGGCACGCAGTATTTT
>TRBV29-1|once|NA|12|TRBJ2-5
CSVERDLRTQYF
TGCAGCGTTGAACGTGACTTGCGGACCCAGTACTTC
>TRBV4-2|NA|NA|15|TRBJ1-4
CASSQAPGSDEKLFF
TGTGCCAGCAGCCAAGCCCCAGGATCGGATGAAAAACTGTTTTTT
>TRBV18|NA|TRBD1|15|TRBJ1-1
CASSEQGAGSTEAFF
TGTGCCAGCTCAGAGCAGGGGGCAGGGAGCACTGAAGCTTTCTTT
>TRBV18|NA|TRBD1|13|TRBJ2-7
CASSPGQGGEQYF
TGTGCCAGCTCACCAGGACAGGGGGGCGAGCAGTACTTC
>TRBV6-5|NA|NA|16|TRBJ1-6
CASSYSRRLSNSPLHF
TGTGCCAGCAGTTACTCGAGGAGGTTGTCTAATTCACCCCTCCACTTT
>TRBV7-8|NA|TRBD1|12|TRBJ2-1
CASSLGTVEQFF
TGTGCCAGCAGCTTGGGGACAGTCGAGCAGTTCTTC
>TRBV28|few|NA|15|TRBJ1-1
CASSLGASYGTEAFF
TGTGCCAGCAGTTTAGGGGCCTCTTATGGCACTGAAGCTTTCTTT
>TRBV4-3|NA|NA|15|TRBJ1-1
CASSQDFGGRWEAFF
TGCGCCAGCAGCCAAGATTTCGGGGGGCGGTGGGAAGCTTTCTTT
>TRBV6-5|NA|TRBD1|15|TRBJ1-1
CASRGQGAGDTEAFF
TGTGCCAGCAGGGGACAGGGGGCTGGGGACACTGAAGCTTTCTTT
>TRBV5-6|NA|NA|15|TRBJ2-1
CASSSLTGVDNEQFF
TGTGCCAGCAGCTCCCTAACGGGAGTCGACAATGAGCAGTTCTTC
>TRBV5-4|NA|TRBD2|15|TRBJ2-5
CASSPTSGAQETQYF
TGTGCCAGCAGCCCGACTAGCGGGGCCCAAGAGACCCAGTACTTC
>TRBV5-1|NA|NA|15|TRBJ1-2
CASSPSGTSDYGYTF
TGCGCCAGCAGCCCATCAGGGACATCCGACTATGGCTACACCTTC
>TRBV11-3|NA|TRBD2|15|TRBJ2-1
CASSSQAGGAAEQFF
TGTGCCAGCAGCTCCCAGGCGGGGGGGGCAGCTGAGCAGTTCTTC
>TRBV6-5|NA|TRBD1|14|TRBJ1-4
CASSYSQGNEKLFF
TGTGCCAGCAGTTACTCACAGGGGAATGAAAAACTGTTTTTT
>TRBV7-8|NA|TRBD2|15|TRBJ2-5
CASSLEASGQGTQYF
TGTGCCAGCAGCTTAGAAGCTAGCGGGCAAGGGACCCAGTACTTC
>TRBV5-4|NA|NA|16|TRBJ1-5
CASSFSRFDRHQPQHF
TGTGCCAGCAGCTTTTCTCGATTTGACAGACATCAGCCCCAGCATTTT
>TRBV7-8|NA|TRBD1|12|TRBJ1-1
CASSPRTGRAFF
TGTGCCAGCAGCCCCCGGACAGGGCGAGCTTTCTTT
>TRBV6-5|NA|NA|13|TRBJ1-1
CASRGADLTEAFF
TGTGCCAGCAGGGGGGCGGACCTCACTGAAGCTTTCTTT
>TRBV18|NA|TRBD2|14|TRBJ2-1
CASSPTSTNNEQFF
TGTGCCAGCTCACCGACTAGCACCAACAATGAGCAGTTCTTC
>TRBV4-2|once|TRBD1|15|TRBJ1-4
CASSQPGTGGEKLFF
TGTGCCAGCAGCCAACCCGGGACAGGCGGGGAAAAACTGTTTTTT
>TRBV5-1|NA|TRBD2|17|TRBJ2-3
CASSTGTSGGAADTQYF
TGCGCCAGCAGCACCGGGACTAGCGGGGGGGCCGCAGATACGCAGTATTTT
>TRBV5-1|NA|TRBD1|14|TRBJ1-2
CASSFGQADYGYTF
TGCGCCAGCAGCTTCGGACAGGCCGACTATGGCTACACCTTC
>TRBV29-1|NA|TRBD1|16|TRBJ2-7
CSVTSPGQGKSGEQYF
TGCAGCGTCACTTCACCGGGACAGGGTAAAAGTGGCGAGCAGTACTTC
>TRBV29-1|once|NA|15|TRBJ2-1
CSFFSGSGVYNEQFF
TGCAGCTTTTTTTCTGGTAGCGGTGTCTACAATGAGCAGTTCTTC
>TRBV7-9|few|NA|14|TRBJ1-1
CASSLGSTGVVAFF
TGTGCCAGCAGCTTAGGGTCCACGGGGGTTGTAGCTTTCTTT
>TRBV6-5|NA|TRBD1|16|TRBJ1-5
CASSSWDRGGNQPQHF
TGTGCCAGCAGTTCATGGGACAGGGGCGGCAATCAGCCCCAGCATTTT
>TRBV15|NA|NA|11|TRBJ1-1
CATSRFNEAFF
TGTGCCACCAGCAGATTTAATGAAGCTTTCTTT
>TRBV19|NA|NA|14|TRBJ1-6
CASSTRHRNSPLHF
TGTGCCAGTAGTACCAGGCACAGGAATTCACCCCTCCACTTT
>TRBV18|NA|NA|14|TRBJ1-1
CASSPRGDGTEAFF
TGTGCCAGCTCACCACGGGGGGATGGCACTGAAGCTTTCTTT
>TRBV18|NA|NA|13|TRBJ2-7
CASSPGVGGEQYF
TGTGCCAGCTCACCCGGGGTGGGAGGCGAGCAGTACTTC
>TRBV19|NA|NA|12|TRBJ1-3
CASSDSGNTIYF
TGTGCCAGTAGCGACAGTGGAAACACCATATATTTT
>TRBV29-1|NA|TRBD1|13|TRBJ1-5
CSVGTGINQPQHF
TGCAGCGTTGGGACAGGGATCAATCAGCCCCAGCATTTT
>TRBV2|NA|TRBD1|14|TRBJ2-7
CASQRDRGHYEQYF
TGTGCCAGCCAACGGGACAGGGGGCACTACGAGCAGTACTTC
>TRBV21-1|few|NA|15|TRBJ2-1
CASGSLWTSRNEQFF
TGTGCCAGCGGATCCCTCTGGACTTCCCGCAATGAGCAGTTCTTC
>TRBV28|once|TRBD1|17|TRBJ2-7
CASSLPRTGGETYEQYF
TGTGCCAGCAGTCTCCCCCGGACAGGGGGCGAAACCTACGAGCAGTACTTC
>TRBV4-3|NA|NA|16|TRBJ1-1
CASSQDFSGRSTEAFF
TGCGCCAGCAGCCAAGATTTCTCGGGGAGGAGCACTGAAGCTTTCTTT
>TRBV6-5|NA|TRBD1|15|TRBJ1-5
CASRTDRDSNQPQHF
TGTGCCAGCAGAACGGACAGGGATAGCAATCAGCCCCAGCATTTT
>TRBV5-8|NA|NA|8|TRBJ2-1
CATYEQFF
TGTGCCACGTATGAGCAGTTCTTC
>TRBV19|NA|TRBD1|13|TRBJ1-1
CASHRGEDAEAFF
TGTGCCTCACACAGGGGGGAAGACGCTGAAGCCTTCTTT
>TRBV2|NA|NA|14|TRBJ2-7
CASLRAGTSYEQYF
TGTGCCAGCCTGAGGGCAGGAACGAGCTACGAGCAGTACTTC